Sequencing of this T cell receptor beta chain was carried out in a study of T cells in Graves' hyperthyroidism and ophthalmopathy. RNA transcripts were the template for amplifying TCR beta CDR3 regions. A set of HTBI primers served as the primers for a first-round RT-PCR of the TCR CDR3. TCRdb redid the calling of the multiplex PCR reads with MiXCR, one entry per CDR3 protein. The repertoire has a few hundred thousand distinct CDR3 sequences, approximately 15% of them found once; the top ten carry 6.5% to 8%. In germline, CDR1 is SEHNR, CDR2 FQNEAQ (reference sequence). CDR3 size: 15 residues. Trimming at V came to 2 bases and at J to 3 bases, leaving 6 bases not matched to a gene. Notes on this clonotype: A much larger clone is a single base away; this may be a read error.

The rearrangement links TRBV7-9 to TRBJ2-5, with 7 bases identical to TRBD2. The sequence came from a woman aged 30 to 39 with Graves' hyperthyroidism. Sample: blood. CDR3 in amino acids: CASSLSGIREETQYF. The CDR3, as DNA: TGTGCCAGCAGCTTAAGCGGGATACGGGAAGAGACCCAGTACTTC.